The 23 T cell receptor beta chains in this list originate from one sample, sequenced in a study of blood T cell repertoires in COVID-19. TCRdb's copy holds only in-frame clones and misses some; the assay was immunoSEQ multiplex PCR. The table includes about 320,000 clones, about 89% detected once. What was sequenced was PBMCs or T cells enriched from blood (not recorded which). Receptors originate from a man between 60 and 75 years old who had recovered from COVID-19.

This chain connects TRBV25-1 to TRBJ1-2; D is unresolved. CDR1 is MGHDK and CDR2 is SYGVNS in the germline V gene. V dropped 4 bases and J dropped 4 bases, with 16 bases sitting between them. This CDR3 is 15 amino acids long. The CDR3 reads CASSALTQNGYGYTF. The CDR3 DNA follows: TGTGCCAGCAGTGCCCTTACACAGAACGGCTATGGCTACACCTTC.

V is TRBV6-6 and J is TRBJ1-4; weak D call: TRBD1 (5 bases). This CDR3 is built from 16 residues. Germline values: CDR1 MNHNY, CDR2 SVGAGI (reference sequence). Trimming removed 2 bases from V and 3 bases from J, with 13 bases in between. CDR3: CASSYPAGGPNEKLFF. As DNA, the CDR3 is TGTGCCAGCAGTTACCCCGCGGGGGGTCCTAATGAAAAACTGTTTTTT.

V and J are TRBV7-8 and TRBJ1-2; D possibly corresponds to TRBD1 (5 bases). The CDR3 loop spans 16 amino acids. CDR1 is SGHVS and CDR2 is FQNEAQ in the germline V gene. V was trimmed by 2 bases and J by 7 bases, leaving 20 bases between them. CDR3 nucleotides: TGTGCCAGCAGCTTAACAAGGCCGGGACTCCCTTCTGGCTACACCTTC. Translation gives CASSLTRPGLPSGYTF.

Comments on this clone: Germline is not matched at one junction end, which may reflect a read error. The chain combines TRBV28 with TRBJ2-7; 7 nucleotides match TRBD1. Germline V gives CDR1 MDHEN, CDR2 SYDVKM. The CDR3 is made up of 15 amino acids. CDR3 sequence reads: CASSLFLTLPGTANF. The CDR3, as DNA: TGTGCCAGCAGTTTATTCTTGACTTTACCCGGGACAGCCAACTTC.

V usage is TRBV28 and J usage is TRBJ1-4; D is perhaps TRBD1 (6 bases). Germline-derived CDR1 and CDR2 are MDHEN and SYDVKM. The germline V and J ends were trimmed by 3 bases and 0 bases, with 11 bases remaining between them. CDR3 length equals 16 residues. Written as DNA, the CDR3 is TGTGCCAGCAGTTTCATCAGGGGAACAACTAATGAAAAACTGTTTTTT. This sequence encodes CASSFIRGTTNEKLFF. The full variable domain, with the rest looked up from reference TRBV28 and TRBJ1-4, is DVKVTQSSRYLVKRTGEKVFLECVQDMDHENMFWYRQDPGLGLRLIYFSYDVKMKEKGDIPEGYSVSREKKERFSLILESASTNQTSMYLCASSFIRGTTNEKLFFGSGTQLSVL.

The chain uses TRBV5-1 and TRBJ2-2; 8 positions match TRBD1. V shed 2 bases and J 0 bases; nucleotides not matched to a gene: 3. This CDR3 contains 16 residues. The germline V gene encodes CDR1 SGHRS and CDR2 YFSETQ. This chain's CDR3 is CASSLQGVPNTGELFF. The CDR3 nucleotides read TGCGCCAGCAGCTTACAGGGGGTCCCGAACACCGGGGAGCTGTTTTTT.

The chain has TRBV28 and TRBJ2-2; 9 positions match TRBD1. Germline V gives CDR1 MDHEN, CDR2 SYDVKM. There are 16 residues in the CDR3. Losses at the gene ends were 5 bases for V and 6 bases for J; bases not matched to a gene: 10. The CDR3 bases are TGTGCCAGCAGTCCTATAGGACAGGGGTATCCCGGGGAGCTGTTTTTT. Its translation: CASSPIGQGYPGELFF.

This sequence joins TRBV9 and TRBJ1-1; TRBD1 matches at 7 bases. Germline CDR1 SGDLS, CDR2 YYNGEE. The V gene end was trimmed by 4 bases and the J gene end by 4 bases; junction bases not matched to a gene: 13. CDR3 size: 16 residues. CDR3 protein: CASSKTLTGEGTEAFF. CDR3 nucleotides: TGTGCCAGCAGCAAGACTTTAACAGGGGAAGGCACTGAAGCTTTCTTT.

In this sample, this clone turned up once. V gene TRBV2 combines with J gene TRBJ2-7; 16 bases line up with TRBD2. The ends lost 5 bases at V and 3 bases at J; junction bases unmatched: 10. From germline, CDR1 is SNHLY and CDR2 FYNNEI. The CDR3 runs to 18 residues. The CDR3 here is CASSSKGLAGGSLYEQYF. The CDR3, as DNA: TGTGCCAGCAGTTCCAAGGGACTAGCGGGAGGGAGCCTCTACGAGCAGTACTTC.

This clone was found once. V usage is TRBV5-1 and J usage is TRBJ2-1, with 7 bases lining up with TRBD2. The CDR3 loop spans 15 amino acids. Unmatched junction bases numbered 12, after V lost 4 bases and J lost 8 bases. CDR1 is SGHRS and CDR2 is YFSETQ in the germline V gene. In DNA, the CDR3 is TGCGCCAGCAGCCGTGGGGGGAGGGCCGGTTATGAGCAGTTCTTC. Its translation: CASSRGGRAGYEQFF.

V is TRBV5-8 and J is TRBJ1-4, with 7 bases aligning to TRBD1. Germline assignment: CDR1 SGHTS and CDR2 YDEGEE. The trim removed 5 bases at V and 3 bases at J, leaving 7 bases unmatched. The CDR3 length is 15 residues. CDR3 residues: CASRLGTAANEKLFF. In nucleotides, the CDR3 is TGTGCCAGCAGACTAGGGACAGCGGCTAATGAAAAACTGTTTTTT. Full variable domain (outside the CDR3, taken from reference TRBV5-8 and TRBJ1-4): EAGVTQSPTHLIKTRGQQATLRCSPISGHTSVYWYQQALGLGLQFLLWYDEGEERNRGNFPPRFSGRQFPNYSSELNVNALELEDSALYLCASRLGTAANEKLFFGSGTQLSVL.

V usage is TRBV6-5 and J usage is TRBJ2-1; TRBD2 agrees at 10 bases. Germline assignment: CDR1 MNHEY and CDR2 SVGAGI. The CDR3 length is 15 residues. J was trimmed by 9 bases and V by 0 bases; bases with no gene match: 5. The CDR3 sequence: CASSYSSSGRGEQFF. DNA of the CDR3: TGTGCCAGCAGTTACTCGTCCAGCGGGAGGGGTGAGCAGTTCTTC.

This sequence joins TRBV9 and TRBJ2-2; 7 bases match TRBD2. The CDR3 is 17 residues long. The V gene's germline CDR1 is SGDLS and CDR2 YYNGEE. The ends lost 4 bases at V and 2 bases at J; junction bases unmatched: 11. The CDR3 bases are TGTGCCAGCAGCCCGAACCCACCGGGACTAAACACCGGGGAGCTGTTTTTT. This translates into CASSPNPPGLNTGELFF.

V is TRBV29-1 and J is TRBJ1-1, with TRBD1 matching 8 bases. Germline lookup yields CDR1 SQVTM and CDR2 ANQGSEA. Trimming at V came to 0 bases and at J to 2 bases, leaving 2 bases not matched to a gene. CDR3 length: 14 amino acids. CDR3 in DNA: TGCAGCGTTGAAGACAGGGGGCCTAACACTGAAGCTTTCTTT. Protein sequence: CSVEDRGPNTEAFF.

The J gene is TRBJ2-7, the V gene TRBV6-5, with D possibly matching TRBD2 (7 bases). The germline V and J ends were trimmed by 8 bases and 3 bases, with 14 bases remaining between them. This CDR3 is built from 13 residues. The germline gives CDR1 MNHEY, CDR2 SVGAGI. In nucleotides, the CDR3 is TGTGCCAGCGCGGGGGCTCGCGGCTACGAGCAGTACTTC. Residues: CASAGARGYEQYF.

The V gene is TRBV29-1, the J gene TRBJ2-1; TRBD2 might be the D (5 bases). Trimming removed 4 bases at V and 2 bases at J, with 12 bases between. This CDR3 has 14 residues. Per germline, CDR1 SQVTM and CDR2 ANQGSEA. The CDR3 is CSVGREGPYNEQFF. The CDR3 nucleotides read TGCAGCGTTGGTCGAGAGGGTCCCTACAATGAGCAGTTCTTC.

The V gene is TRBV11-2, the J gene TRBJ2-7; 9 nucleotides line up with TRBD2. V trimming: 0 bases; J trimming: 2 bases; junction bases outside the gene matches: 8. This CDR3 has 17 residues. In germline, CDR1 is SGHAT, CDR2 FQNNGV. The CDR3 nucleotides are TGTGCCAGCAGCTTAGAGAGGTCGGCTAGCGGGACCTACGAGCAGTACTTC. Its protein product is CASSLERSASGTYEQYF.

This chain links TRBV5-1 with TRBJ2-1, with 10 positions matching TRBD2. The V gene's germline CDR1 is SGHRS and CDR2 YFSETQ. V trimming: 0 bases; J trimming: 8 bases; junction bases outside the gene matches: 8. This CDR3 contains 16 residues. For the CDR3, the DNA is TGCGCCAGCAGCTTGGCTTTACTAGCGGGAATCGATGAGCAGTTCTTC. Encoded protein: CASSLALLAGIDEQFF.

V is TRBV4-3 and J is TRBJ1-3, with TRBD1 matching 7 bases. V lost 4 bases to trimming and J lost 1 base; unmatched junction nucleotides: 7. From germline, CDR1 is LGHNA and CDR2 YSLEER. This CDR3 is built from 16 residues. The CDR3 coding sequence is TGCGCCAGCAGCCGAGGTTTACAGGGGTCTGGAAACACCATATATTTT. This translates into CASSRGLQGSGNTIYF.

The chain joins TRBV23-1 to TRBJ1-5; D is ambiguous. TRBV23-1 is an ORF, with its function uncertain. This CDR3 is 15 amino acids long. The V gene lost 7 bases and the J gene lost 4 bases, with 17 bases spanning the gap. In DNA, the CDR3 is TGCGCCAGCACTGGCCCCGGACTGCGAAATCAGCCCCAGCATTTT. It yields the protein CASTGPGLRNQPQHF.

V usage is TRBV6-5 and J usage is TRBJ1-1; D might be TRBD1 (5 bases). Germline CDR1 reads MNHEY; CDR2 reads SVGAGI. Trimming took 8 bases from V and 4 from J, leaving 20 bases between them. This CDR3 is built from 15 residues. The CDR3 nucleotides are TGTGCCAGCTCTGAAATGGGGGGGGGTGCCACTGAAGCTTTCTTT. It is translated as CASSEMGGGATEAFF.

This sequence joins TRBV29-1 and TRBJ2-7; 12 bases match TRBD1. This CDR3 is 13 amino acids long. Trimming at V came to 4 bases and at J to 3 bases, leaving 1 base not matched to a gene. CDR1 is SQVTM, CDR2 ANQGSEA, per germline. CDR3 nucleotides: TGCAGCGTTGGGGACAGGGGGCTCTACGAGCAGTACTTC. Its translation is CSVGDRGLYEQYF.

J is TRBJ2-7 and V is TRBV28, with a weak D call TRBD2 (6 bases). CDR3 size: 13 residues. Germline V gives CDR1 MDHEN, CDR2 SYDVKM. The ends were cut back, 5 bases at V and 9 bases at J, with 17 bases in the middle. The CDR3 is CASSRDLPTGQYF. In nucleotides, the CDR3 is TGTGCCAGCAGTCGGGACTTACCTACTGGGCAGTACTTC.